This section outlines one T cell receptor (beta chain) sequence together with its context. Its cognate antigen has yet to be identified. It has no much larger one-base neighbor in the sample; base qualities were not kept. V was cut back by 1 base and J by 7 bases, leaving a gap of 13 bases between them. The CDR3 contains 14 residues, cysteine and phenylalanine counted. Of all the DNA, just the CDR3 is kept, 42 bases in frame from base 1. Taken from the germline V gene (reference sequence), the CDR1 and CDR2 loops are LGHDT and YNNKEL. TCRbeta CDR3 regions were amplified from genomic DNA using the immunoSEQ Assay, a bias-controlled multiplex PCR. For the original study's pipeline: Within the assay, amplification of reference gene primers was used to estimate how many nucleated cells each sample contained. To quantify the absolute abundance of each unique TCRbeta CDR3 rearrangement, sequence reads were collapsed and filtered. For each sample, productive Simpson clonality was calculated as the square root of Simpson's diversity index across productive rearrangements. Drawn from immuneACCESS, this table holds only the in-frame rearrangements with V and J called that TCRdb kept. Clones are partly lost; checked studies trace under half to an unresolved V gene and leave the rest unexplained. The DNA was the basis for D and trimming; V, J and clone size are from that table. Recorded for this sample are 93,000 or so clones; roughly 87% of them occurred a single time. 6% to 6.5% of the sample is held by the ten biggest clonotypes.

The source of the sample is a study of blood T cell repertoires in COVID-19 (TCRdb year 2020). Study-wide context: Samples covering the acute and convalescent phases of COVID-19 were provided by collaborators in the United States, Italy and Spain. The sample metadata nearly always contained a de-identified subject ID, COVID-19 status, age in years and sex. The samples were drawn from two sources: the first 160 participants of the ongoing ImmuneRACE study, and 1,200 or so subjects contributed by 6 global collaborators. HLA class I and class II types, where available, came from metadata supplied by the sample provider rather than from assay-based typing. The repertoires were released in a freely available public database meant as a resource for research on the immune response to SARS-CoV-2. Deeply sampled blood TCRbeta repertoires from subjects exposed to, actively infected with, or recovered from COVID-19 were included in the dataset. The prospective study material was composed of cDNA or gDNA derived from T cells, B-cell-depleted T cells, or PBMCs.

Overall study outcomes, separate from this receptor: Clinical and demographic metadata were provided uncurated, with the amount varying by source and participant.

Collaborating institutions collected whole blood in K2EDTA tubes following their own protocols. For TCRbeta analysis, collaborator samples were shipped as frozen whole blood, as isolated PBMCs, or as DNA extracted from either sample type. The sequencing input was peripheral blood. The receptor's source is a human donor in a cohort sampled during active COVID-19. The sequence links TRBV3-1 (or the pseudogene TRBV3-2) to TRBJ1-1; the D gene assignment is ambiguous. The CDR3 protein: CASSQAGVGGEAFF. The DNA is TGTGCCAGCAGCCAAGCGGGTGTAGGCGGTGAAGCTTTCTTT.